The 30 T cell receptor beta chains below come from one sample, sequenced in a study of cytomegalovirus exposure and HLA in healthy donors. The primer mix had 60 Vbeta and 13 Jbeta primers. Method: immunoSEQ multiplex PCR; TCRdb's copy keeps in-frame clones and lacks some. The table has about 190,000 clones, approximately 80% seen once. The source material was PBMCs. The receptors were gathered from a woman between 50 and 59 years old in good health and CMV-seropositive.

In DNA form, the CDR3 reads TGTGCCAGCAGCTTTCAGGGAAGTTGGACCGGGGAGCTGTTTTTT. Translating it yields CASSFQGSWTGELFF. The chain links TRBV5-6 to TRBJ2-2; possible D gene TRBD1, 5 bases. CDR3 length: 15 residues. CDR1 is SGHDT and CDR2 is YYEEEE in the germline V gene. V lost 2 bases to trimming and J lost 5 bases, with 13 bases between them.

The chain joins TRBV11-1 to TRBJ2-5; tentative D call: TRBD1 (6 bases). Trimming pared 1 base from V and 4 bases from J, leaving 7 bases between. CDR1 SGHAT and CDR2 FQDESV come from the germline V gene (reference sequence). The CDR3 has 13 amino acids. CDR3 DNA: TGTGCCAGCAGCTTAGACAGGGTAGAGACCCAGTACTTC. Its translation is CASSLDRVETQYF.

This clone was recorded a few times. V usage is TRBV5-6 and J usage is TRBJ2-2; a weak D match, TRBD1 (5 bases). With 1 base removed from V and 2 bases from J, the gap between germline ends came to 12 bases. Germline V gene lookup returns CDR1 SGHDT and CDR2 YYEEEE. The CDR3 contains 16 residues. Here the CDR3 reads CASSLFRRGNTGELFF. CDR3 in DNA: TGTGCCAGCAGCTTGTTCCGAAGGGGAAACACCGGGGAGCTGTTTTTT.

With regard to this clone: One end of the junction is discordant with germline, which a read error may explain. Other DNA sequences in this specimen translate into the identical CDR3. The chain employs TRBV6-1 and TRBJ1-5, with D possibly matching TRBD1 (5 bases). This CDR3 spans 16 amino acids. The germline V gene has CDR1 MNHNS and CDR2 SASEGT. CDR3 DNA sequence: TGTGCCAGCAGTGGAACAGCAAAGCGGGGCAATCAGCCCCAGCACTTT. Translating gives CASSGTAKRGNQPQHF.

Regarding this clone: Other DNA sequences in the sample encode the same CDR3. The chain combines TRBV18 with TRBJ1-3; TRBD1 agrees at 8 bases. Germline V lookup: CDR1 KGHSH, CDR2 LQKENI. This CDR3 contains 15 residues. V lost 6 bases and J lost 0; bases outside the gene matches: 4. This chain's CDR3 is CASSPGQGSGNTIYF. DNA of the CDR3: TGTGCCAGCTCGCCCGGACAGGGCTCTGGAAACACCATATATTTT.

The DNA of the CDR3 is TGTGCCAGCAGCAAGACGGGGACTAGCGGGGCGGATACGCAGTATTTT. Amino acid sequence: CASSKTGTSGADTQYF. This rearrangement joins TRBV5-4 to TRBJ2-3; 13 bases agree with TRBD2. Unmatched junction bases numbered 8, after V lost 4 bases and J lost 6 bases. The CDR3 consists of 16 residues. The germline CDR1 and CDR2 sequences are SGHNT and YYREEE (reference sequence). Drawing the rest from reference TRBV5-4 and TRBJ2-3, the complete variable domain is ETGVTQSPTHLIKTRGQQVTLRCSSQSGHNTVSWYQQALGQGPQFIFQYYREEENGRGNFPPRFSGLQFPNYSSELNVNALELDDSALYLCASSKTGTSGADTQYFGPGTRLTVL.

Comment on this clone: Its ends do not fully match the called genes, so a read error is possible. The chain combines TRBV7-7 with TRBJ2-2; TRBD2 is a possible D gene (6 bases). The CDR3 runs to 13 residues. The V gene's germline CDR1 is SSHAT and CDR2 FNYEAQ (reference sequence). CDR3 coding DNA: TGTGCTAGCAGCTGGGACTACACCGGGGAGCTGTTTTTT. Translating gives CASSWDYTGELFF.

This clone was observed a single time. The chain employs TRBV18 and TRBJ1-6; D perhaps matches TRBD1 (6 bases). V shed 4 bases and J shed 7 bases, with 14 bases lying between them. CDR3 length: 15 amino acids. The V gene's germline CDR1 is KGHSH and CDR2 LQKENI. In nucleotides, the CDR3 is TGTGCCAGCTCACAAACGGGCAGGGGAAATTCACCCCTCCACTTT. Protein: CASSQTGRGNSPLHF.

The chain combines TRBV6-5 with TRBJ1-3; D remains ambiguous. Germline CDR1 is MNHEY and CDR2 is SVGAGI. Between the trimmed V and J ends, which lost 7 bases and 2 bases, there was a span of 12 bases. The CDR3 runs 14 residues. The CDR3 coding sequence is TGTGCCAGCACCGACCCGGGAGCTGGAAACACCATATATTTT. Translating gives CASTDPGAGNTIYF.

This chain joins TRBV15 and TRBJ2-3, with 10 positions matching TRBD1. V trimming: 4 bases; J trimming: 6 bases; junction bases outside the gene matches: 10. Germline values: CDR1 LNHNV, CDR2 YYDKDF (reference sequence). The CDR3 has 16 residues. This CDR3 is CATSNRQGAVGDTQYF. The DNA of the CDR3 is TGTGCCACCAGCAATAGACAGGGGGCAGTTGGGGATACGCAGTATTTT.

The V gene is TRBV11-2, the J gene TRBJ1-6; 7 positions agree with TRBD1. CDR1 is SGHAT, CDR2 FQNNGV, per germline. This CDR3 is built from 14 residues. The ends lost 6 bases at V and 10 bases at J; junction bases unmatched: 9. This chain's CDR3 is CASRRTGDGSPLHF. CDR3 nucleotide sequence: TGTGCCAGCAGGCGAACAGGGGATGGATCACCCCTCCACTTT. Complete variable domain (other parts from reference TRBV11-2 and TRBJ1-6): EAGVAQSPRYKIIEKRQSVAFWCNPISGHATLYWYQQILGQGPKLLIQFQNNGVVDDSQLPKDRFSAERLKGVDSTLKIQPAKLEDSAVYLCASRRTGDGSPLHFGNGTRLTVT.

The V and J genes are TRBV6-5 and TRBJ2-7; TRBD2 matches 8 bases. The CDR3 covers 15 residues. V trimming: 7 bases; J trimming: 2 bases; junction bases outside the gene matches: 10. Germline V lookup: CDR1 MNHEY, CDR2 SVGAGI. The CDR3 spells CASTRSSGGTYEQYF. The CDR3 DNA reads as TGTGCCAGCACCCGATCAAGCGGGGGAACCTACGAGCAGTACTTC.

The J gene is TRBJ1-1, the V gene TRBV10-3; D is perhaps TRBD1 (6 bases). The CDR3 contains 14 residues. Looked up from germline, CDR1 is ENHRY and CDR2 is SYGVKD. V lost 5 bases, J lost 1 base, and 11 bases lay in between. The CDR3 protein is CAISYQGPNTEAFF. CDR3 DNA sequence: TGTGCCATCAGTTATCAGGGGCCGAACACTGAAGCTTTCTTT.

The chain couples TRBV4-1 to TRBJ1-2, with 8 bases identical to TRBD1. The CDR3 extends over 13 amino acids. The germline gives CDR1 MGHRA, CDR2 YSYEKL. The V gene end was trimmed by 4 bases and the J gene end by 6 bases; junction bases not matched to a gene: 4. As DNA, the CDR3 is TGCGCCAGCAGCCGAGGACAGGGAGATGGCTACACCTTC. Encoded protein: CASSRGQGDGYTF.

The V call is TRBV7-9, the J call TRBJ2-7, with D perhaps matching TRBD2 (5 bases). The germline CDR1 and CDR2 sequences are SEHNR and FQNEAQ (reference sequence). V was shortened by 4 bases and J by 4 bases, with 17 bases between the two germline ends. The CDR3 contains 15 residues. The CDR3 protein is CASSSPRASGYEQYF. CDR3 coding DNA: TGTGCCAGCAGCTCCCCGAGGGCGAGCGGATACGAGCAGTACTTC.

Remarks on this clone: Other DNA sequences within the sample encode an identical CDR3. This sequence joins TRBV5-1 and TRBJ2-3, with D tentatively TRBD1 (6 bases). This CDR3 contains 14 residues. Trimming stripped 0 bases from V and 2 bases from J, with 7 bases between. Germline V lookup: CDR1 SGHRS, CDR2 YFSETQ. The CDR3 DNA reads as TGCGCCAGCAGCTTGGGGACAGTCACAGATACGCAGTATTTT. Its translation is CASSLGTVTDTQYF.

The rearrangement uses TRBV7-3 and TRBJ2-1; unclear D gene. The ends were cut back, 2 bases at V and 5 bases at J, with 10 bases in the middle. There are 14 residues in the CDR3. In germline, CDR1 is SGHTA, CDR2 FQGTGA. CDR3 protein: CASSLLGTDNEQFF. The CDR3 DNA sequence: TGTGCCAGCAGCTTATTGGGCACCGACAATGAGCAGTTCTTC.

The chain carries TRBV6-6 and TRBJ2-7; 8 bases map to TRBD2. Germline assignment: CDR1 MNHNY and CDR2 SVGAGI (reference sequence). Trimming cost V 9 bases and J 2 bases; bases outside gene matches: 9. The CDR3 totals 14 residues. The CDR3 protein is CASTSGGAPYEQYF. The CDR3 DNA follows: TGTGCCAGTACCTCCGGGGGGGCCCCCTACGAGCAGTACTTC.

The rearrangement links TRBV6-1 to TRBJ2-7, with D uncertain. Germline-derived CDR1 and CDR2 are MNHNS and SASEGT. CDR3 length: 13 residues. V lost 9 bases, J lost 0 bases, and 12 bases lay in between. The CDR3, as DNA: TGTGCCAGTTGGTCCTCGAGCTCCTACGAGCAGTACTTC. This gives the protein CASWSSSSYEQYF.

The chain employs TRBV6-1 and TRBJ2-1; D gene ambiguous. The germline V and J ends were trimmed by 7 bases and 5 bases, with 12 bases remaining between them. This CDR3 has 13 amino acids. Germline values: CDR1 MNHNS, CDR2 SASEGT. CDR3 in amino acids: CASTFNKDNEQFF. The DNA of the CDR3 is TGTGCCAGCACCTTTAACAAAGACAATGAGCAGTTCTTC.

The chain couples TRBV11-3 to TRBJ2-1, with 14 positions matching TRBD2. The trim removed 5 bases at V and 0 bases at J, leaving 3 bases unmatched. This CDR3 region has 17 residues. Germline CDR1 is SGHNT and CDR2 is YENEEA. As DNA, the CDR3 is TGTGCCAGCAGCCTCGGACTAGCGGGGGGCTCCTACAATGAGCAGTTCTTC. Protein product: CASSLGLAGGSYNEQFF.

About this clone: This CDR3 is also generated by other DNA sequences in the sample. The chain is built from TRBV6-1 and TRBJ2-1; tentatively, D is TRBD2 (6 bases). This CDR3 is built from 14 residues. V lost 6 bases and J 3 bases, leaving 12 bases between the germline ends. Germline CDR1 and CDR2: MNHNS and SASEGT. CDR3 sequence (DNA): TGTGCCAGCAGATCTGGCGGGGTCTACAATGAGCAGTTCTTC. This encodes CASRSGGVYNEQFF.

The chain uses TRBV7-9 and TRBJ2-2; D unclear. Trimming stripped 4 bases from V and 3 bases from J, with 3 bases between. This CDR3 comprises 12 residues. Germline values: CDR1 SEHNR, CDR2 FQNEAQ (reference sequence). For the CDR3, the DNA is TGTGCCAGCAGCTCGGACACCGGGGAGCTGTTTTTT. Its protein is CASSSDTGELFF.

This chain links TRBV30 with TRBJ1-5; 7 bases are shared with TRBD1. The trim removed 7 bases at V and 0 bases at J, leaving 3 bases unmatched. The CDR3 has 13 residues. Germline values: CDR1 GTSNPN, CDR2 SVGIG (reference sequence). CDR3 sequence: CALGTDSNQPQHF. The CDR3 region has the DNA TGTGCCTTGGGGACAGATAGCAATCAGCCCCAGCATTTT.

The sample holds one count of this clone. The chain recombines TRBV14 with TRBJ2-3; maybe TRBD2 (6 bases). The CDR3 extends over 15 amino acids. Trimming cost V 4 bases and J 2 bases, with 13 bases left between them. The germline CDR1 and CDR2 sequences are SGHDN and FVKESK. CDR3 protein: CASSRIGGTTDTQYF. DNA of the CDR3: TGTGCCAGCAGCCGGATTGGGGGGACCACAGATACGCAGTATTTT. Combining the CDR3 with reference TRBV14 and TRBJ2-3 gives the whole variable domain EAGVTQFPSHSVIEKGQTVTLRCDPISGHDNLYWYRRVMGKEIKFLLHFVKESKQDESGMPNNRFLAERTGGTYSTLKVQPAELEDSGVYFCASSRIGGTTDTQYFGPGTRLTVL.

There are a few counts of this clone. CDR3 loop: CATSRESRTNTGELFF. The DNA for the CDR3 is TGTGCCACCAGCAGAGAGTCGCGGACGAACACCGGGGAGCTGTTTTTT. V is TRBV15 and J is TRBJ2-2; D not resolved. Germline CDR1 reads LNHNV; CDR2 reads YYDKDF (reference sequence). The CDR3 is 16 amino acids. V shed 0 bases and J shed 0 bases, with 8 bases lying between them. The complete variable domain, with remaining parts taken from reference TRBV15 and TRBJ2-2, reads DAMVIQNPRYQVTQFGKPVTLSCSQTLNHNVMYWYQQKSSQAPKLLFHYYDKDFNNEADTPDNFQSRRPNTSFCFLDIRSPGLGDTAMYLCATSRESRTNTGELFFGEGSRLTVL.

The chain recombines TRBV5-1 with TRBJ1-2; D gene unclear. The CDR3 has 14 amino acids. The germline V and J ends were trimmed by 0 bases and 4 bases, with 10 bases remaining between them. CDR1 SGHRS and CDR2 YFSETQ come from the germline V gene. Here the CDR3 reads CASSLGLESYGYTF. CDR3 DNA: TGCGCCAGCAGCTTGGGCCTTGAGAGCTATGGCTACACCTTC.

The rearrangement joins TRBV11-2 to TRBJ1-1; D is possibly TRBD1 (5 bases). Trimming pared 3 bases from V and 4 bases from J, leaving 15 bases between. This CDR3 has 15 amino acids. Germline V gene sequence: CDR1 SGHAT, CDR2 FQNNGV. The CDR3 sequence is CASSLNPRGGTEAFF. The CDR3 DNA reads TGTGCCAGCAGCTTGAACCCTCGGGGGGGCACTGAAGCTTTCTTT.

The J gene is TRBJ2-7, the V gene TRBV5-1; perhaps TRBD2 as D (7 bases). CDR1 is SGHRS and CDR2 is YFSETQ in the germline V gene. This CDR3 region has 16 residues. Trimming shortened V by 1 base and J by 3 bases, and 17 bases separated the two germline ends. CDR3 region: CASSLRGGTEIYEQYF. DNA of the CDR3: TGCGCCAGCAGCTTGAGGGGGGGGACCGAGATCTACGAGCAGTACTTC. The complete variable domain, with remaining parts taken from reference TRBV5-1 and TRBJ2-7, reads KAGVTQTPRYLIKTRGQQVTLSCSPISGHRSVSWYQQTPGQGLQFLFEYFSETQRNKGNFPGRFSGRQFSNSRSEMNVSTLELGDSALYLCASSLRGGTEIYEQYFGPGTRLTVT.

This clone was detected once. The DNA for the CDR3 is TGTGCCAGTAGTATAGCAGGGACTCCCACGCAGTATTTT. Translating gives CASSIAGTPTQYF. The chain employs TRBV19 and TRBJ2-3; the D gene is possibly TRBD2 (6 bases). The CDR3 length is 13 residues. CDR1 and CDR2 from the germline V gene are LNHDA and SQIVND (reference sequence). V shed 1 base and J shed 9 bases, with 11 bases lying between them.